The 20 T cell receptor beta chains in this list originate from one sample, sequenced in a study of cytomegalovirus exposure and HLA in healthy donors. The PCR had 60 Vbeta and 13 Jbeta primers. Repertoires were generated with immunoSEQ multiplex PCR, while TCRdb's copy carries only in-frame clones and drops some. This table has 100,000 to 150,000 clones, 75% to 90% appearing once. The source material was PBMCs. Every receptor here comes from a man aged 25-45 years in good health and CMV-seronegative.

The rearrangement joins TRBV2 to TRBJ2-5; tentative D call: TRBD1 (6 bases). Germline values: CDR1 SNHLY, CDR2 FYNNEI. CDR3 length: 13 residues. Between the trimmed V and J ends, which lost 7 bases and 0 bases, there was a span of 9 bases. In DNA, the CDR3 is TGTGCCAGCAATAGGGACAACCAAGAGACCCAGTACTTC. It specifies CASNRDNQETQYF. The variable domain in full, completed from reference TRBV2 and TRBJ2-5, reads EPEVTQTPSHQVTQMGQEVILRCVPISNHLYFYWYRQILGQKVEFLVSFYNNEISEKSEIFDDQFSVERPDGSNFTLKIRSTKLEDSAMYFCASNRDNQETQYFGPGTRLLVL.

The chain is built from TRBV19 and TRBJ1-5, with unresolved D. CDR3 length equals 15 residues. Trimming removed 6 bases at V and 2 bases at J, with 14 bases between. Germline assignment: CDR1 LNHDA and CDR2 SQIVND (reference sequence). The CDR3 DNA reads TGTGCCAGTAGCCTGGCCTCTGATGGCAATCAGCCCCAGCATTTT. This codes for CASSLASDGNQPQHF. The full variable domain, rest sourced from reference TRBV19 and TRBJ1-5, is DGGITQSPKYLFRKEGQNVTLSCEQNLNHDAMYWYRQDPGQGLRLIYYSQIVNDFQKGDIAEGYSVSREKKESFPLTVTSAQKNPTAFYLCASSLASDGNQPQHFGDGTRLSIL.

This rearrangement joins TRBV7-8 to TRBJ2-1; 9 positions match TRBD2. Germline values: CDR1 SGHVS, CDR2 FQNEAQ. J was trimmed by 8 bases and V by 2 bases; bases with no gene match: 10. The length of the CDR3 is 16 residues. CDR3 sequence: CASSLTRSGSIYEQFF. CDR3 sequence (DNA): TGTGCCAGCAGCTTAACTCGTAGCGGGAGTATCTATGAGCAGTTCTTC.

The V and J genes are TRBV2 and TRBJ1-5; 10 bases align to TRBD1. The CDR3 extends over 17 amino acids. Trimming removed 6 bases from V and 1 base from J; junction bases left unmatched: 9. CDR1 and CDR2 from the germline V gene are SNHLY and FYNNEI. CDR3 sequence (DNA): TGTGCCAGCAGCCCTGGACAGGGGGTTAGGAGCAATCAGCCCCAGCATTTT. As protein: CASSPGQGVRSNQPQHF.

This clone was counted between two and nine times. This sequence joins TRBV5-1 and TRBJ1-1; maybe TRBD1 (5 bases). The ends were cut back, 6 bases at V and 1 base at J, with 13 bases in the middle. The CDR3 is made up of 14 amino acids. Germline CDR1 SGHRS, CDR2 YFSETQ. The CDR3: CASNTNTGNTEAFF. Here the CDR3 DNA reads TGCGCCAGCAACACAAACACAGGGAACACTGAAGCTTTCTTT.

The CDR3 bases are TGTGCCAGCAGTTTTCTAGGACAGGGGGTCGAGCAGTACTTC. It yields the protein CASSFLGQGVEQYF. This chain uses TRBV28 with TRBJ2-7; 10 positions agree with TRBD1. The CDR3 has 14 residues. Germline CDR1 is MDHEN and CDR2 is SYDVKM. Trimming removed 3 bases from V and 6 bases from J; junction bases left unmatched: 5.

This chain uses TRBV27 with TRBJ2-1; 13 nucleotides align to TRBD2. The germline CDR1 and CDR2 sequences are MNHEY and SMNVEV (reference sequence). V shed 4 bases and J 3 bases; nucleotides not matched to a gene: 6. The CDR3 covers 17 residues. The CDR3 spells CASSYRTSGRDYNEQFF. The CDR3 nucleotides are TGTGCCAGCAGTTACCGCACTAGCGGGAGGGACTACAATGAGCAGTTCTTC.

The CDR3 nucleotides read TGTGCCAGCAGTGTGGGCGGGAGAGGGTACGAGCAGTACTTC. It translates to CASSVGGRGYEQYF. The rearrangement links TRBV28 to TRBJ2-7; 7 bases align to TRBD2. This CDR3 is 14 amino acids long. Germline V gene lookup returns CDR1 MDHEN and CDR2 SYDVKM. V was clipped by 5 bases and J by 4 bases; unmatched bases: 8.

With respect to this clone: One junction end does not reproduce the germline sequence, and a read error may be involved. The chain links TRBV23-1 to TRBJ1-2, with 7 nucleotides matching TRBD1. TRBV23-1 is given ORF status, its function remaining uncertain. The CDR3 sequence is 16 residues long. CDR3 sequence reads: CASKNSGTDYNYGCTF. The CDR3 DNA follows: TGCGCCAGCAAGAATTCCGGGACAGATTATAACTATGGCTGCACCTTC.

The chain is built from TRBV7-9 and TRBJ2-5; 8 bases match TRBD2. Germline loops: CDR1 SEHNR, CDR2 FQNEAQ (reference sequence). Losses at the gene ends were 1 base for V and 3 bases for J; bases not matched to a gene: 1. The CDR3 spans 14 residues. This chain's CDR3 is CASSLGLAKETQYF. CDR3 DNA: TGTGCCAGCAGCTTAGGACTAGCGAAAGAGACCCAGTACTTC.

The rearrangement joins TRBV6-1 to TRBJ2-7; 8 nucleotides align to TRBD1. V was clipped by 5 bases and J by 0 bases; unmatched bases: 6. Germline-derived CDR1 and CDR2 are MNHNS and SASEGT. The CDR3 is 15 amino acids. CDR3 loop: CASSKPGQASYEQYF. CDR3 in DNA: TGTGCCAGCAGTAAACCGGGACAGGCCTCCTACGAGCAGTACTTC.

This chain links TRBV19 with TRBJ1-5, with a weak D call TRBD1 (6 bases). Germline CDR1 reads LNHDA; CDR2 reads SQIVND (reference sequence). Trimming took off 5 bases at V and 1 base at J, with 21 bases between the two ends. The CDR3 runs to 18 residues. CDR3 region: CASSSDRYQKASNQPQHF. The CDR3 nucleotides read TGTGCCAGTAGTTCGGACAGATACCAAAAAGCGAGCAATCAGCCCCAGCATTTT.

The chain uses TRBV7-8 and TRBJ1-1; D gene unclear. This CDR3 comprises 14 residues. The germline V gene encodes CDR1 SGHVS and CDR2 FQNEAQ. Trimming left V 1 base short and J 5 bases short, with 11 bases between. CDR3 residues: CASSLEAGVTEAFF. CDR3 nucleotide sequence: TGTGCCAGCAGCTTAGAGGCCGGGGTTACTGAAGCTTTCTTT.

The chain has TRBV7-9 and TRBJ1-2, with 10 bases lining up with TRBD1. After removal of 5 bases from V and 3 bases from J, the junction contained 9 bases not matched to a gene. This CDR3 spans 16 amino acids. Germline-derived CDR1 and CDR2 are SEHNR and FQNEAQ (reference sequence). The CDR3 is CASSRGETGGDYGYTF. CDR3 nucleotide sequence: TGTGCCAGCAGCCGGGGGGAGACAGGGGGCGACTATGGCTACACCTTC.

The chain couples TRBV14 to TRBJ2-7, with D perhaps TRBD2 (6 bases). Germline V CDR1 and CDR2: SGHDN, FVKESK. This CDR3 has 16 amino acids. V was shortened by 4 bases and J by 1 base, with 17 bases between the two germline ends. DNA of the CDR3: TGTGCCAGCAGCCCAGGGCGGGGTCGTCTATCCTACGAGCAGTACTTC. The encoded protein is CASSPGRGRLSYEQYF.

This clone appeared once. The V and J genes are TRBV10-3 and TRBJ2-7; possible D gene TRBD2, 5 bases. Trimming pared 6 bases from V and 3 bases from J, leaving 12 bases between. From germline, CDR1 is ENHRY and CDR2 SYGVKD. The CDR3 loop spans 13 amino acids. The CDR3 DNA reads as TGTGCCATCAGAGAGATTGGGAGCTACGAGCAGTACTTC. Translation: CAIREIGSYEQYF.

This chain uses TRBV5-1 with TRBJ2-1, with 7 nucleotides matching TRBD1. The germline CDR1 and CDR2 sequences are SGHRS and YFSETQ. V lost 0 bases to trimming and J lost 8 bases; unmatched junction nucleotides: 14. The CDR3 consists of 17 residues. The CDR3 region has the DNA TGCGCCAGCAGCTTGGGAGTCTCAGGGGGATTCCCGGATGAGCAGTTCTTC. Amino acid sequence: CASSLGVSGGFPDEQFF.

CDR3 sequence (DNA): TGTGCCAGCATTCCGGGACAGGGGGCTTCCTACAATGAGCAGTTCTTC. Protein sequence: CASIPGQGASYNEQFF. This chain uses TRBV27 with TRBJ2-1; 12 nucleotides agree with TRBD1. V was clipped by 7 bases and J by 1 base; unmatched bases: 5. The CDR3 consists of 16 residues. CDR1 MNHEY and CDR2 SMNVEV come from the germline V gene (reference sequence).

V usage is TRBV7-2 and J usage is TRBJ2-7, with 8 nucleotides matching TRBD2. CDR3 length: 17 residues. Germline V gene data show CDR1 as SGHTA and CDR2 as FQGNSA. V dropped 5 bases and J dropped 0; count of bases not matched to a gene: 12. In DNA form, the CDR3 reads TGTGCCAGCAGCCGAACTACTACTAGCGGCCTCTCCTACGAGCAGTACTTC. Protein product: CASSRTTTSGLSYEQYF.

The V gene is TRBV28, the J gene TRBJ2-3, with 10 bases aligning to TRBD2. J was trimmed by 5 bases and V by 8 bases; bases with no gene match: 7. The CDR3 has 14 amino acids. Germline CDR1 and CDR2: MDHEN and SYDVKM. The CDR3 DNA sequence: TGTGCCAGCGCAGCGGGAGGGCGTGTAGATACGCAGTATTTT. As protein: CASAAGGRVDTQYF.